This is a list of T cell receptor beta chains from one sample in a study of control samples from healthy donors and cancer patients. Here immunoSEQ multiplex PCR was the method, and the copy in TCRdb shows in-frame clones only, minus some. The sample lists over 70,000 clones, 70% to 90% occurring once. Sequencing was carried out using blood. These receptors originate from a woman aged 55-70 years in good health. Each CDR3 is given with its conserved first and last residue. A D gene is named only where the DNA matches it firmly. Part of the rows lack a size; the others show once, few, many or a class for expanded clones.

size	J	D	V	CDR3	DNA
.	TRBJ1-1	TRBD1	TRBV5-1	CASSLELGQGATEAFF	TGCGCCAGCAGCTTGGAGTTGGGACAGGGGGCCACTGAAGCTTTCTTT
.	TRBJ1-4	.	TRBV7-8	CASSSVAEGEKLFF	TGTGCCAGCAGCTCTGTGGCGGAAGGTGAAAAACTGTTTTTT
.	TRBJ2-1	TRBD2	TRBV7-2	CASSLFGGGVAEQFF	TGTGCCAGCAGCTTATTCGGCGGGGGGGTGGCTGAGCAGTTCTTC
few	TRBJ1-5	TRBD1	TRBV5-1	CASSNRTGPGQPQHF	TGCGCCAGCAGCAACAGGACAGGCCCGGGGCAGCCCCAGCATTTT
.	TRBJ1-1	TRBD1	TRBV12-3/TRBV12-4	CASSLDRFGGAFF	TGTGCCAGCAGCCTGGACAGGTTTGGTGGAGCTTTCTTT
.	TRBJ2-5	TRBD2	TRBV2	CASSTSRWGGETQYF	TGTGCCAGCAGTACCTCAAGGTGGGGGGGGGAGACCCAGTACTTC
.	TRBJ2-5	.	TRBV7-9	CASSLSQGGETQYF	TGTGCCAGCAGCTTAAGTCAGGGTGGAGAGACCCAGTACTTC
.	TRBJ1-2	.	TRBV3-1/TRBV3-2	CASSQANYGYTF	TGTGCCAGCAGCCAAGCTAACTATGGCTACACCTTC
.	TRBJ1-1	TRBD1	TRBV30	CAWRKWDRGVTEAFF	TGTGCCTGGAGGAAATGGGACAGGGGGGTCACTGAAGCTTTCTTT
.	TRBJ1-1	TRBD1	TRBV7-9	CASSLWTGNTEAFF	TGTGCCAGCAGCTTATGGACAGGCAACACTGAAGCTTTCTTT
.	TRBJ1-1	.	TRBV7-8	CASSLDPSSIEAFF	TGTGCCAGCAGCTTAGATCCATCCTCGATTGAAGCTTTCTTT
.	TRBJ2-1	.	TRBV19	CASSINGGWSYNEQFF	TGTGCCAGTAGTATAAATGGCGGCTGGTCCTACAATGAGCAGTTCTTC
.	TRBJ1-4	.	TRBV30	CAWSGARFNEKLFF	TGTGCCTGGAGTGGCGCGCGGTTTAATGAAAAACTGTTTTTT
once	TRBJ1-2	TRBD1	TRBV7-2	CASSRTGEYGYTF	TGTGCCAGCAGTCGGACAGGGGAATATGGCTACACCTTC
few	TRBJ2-5	.	TRBV11-3	CASMRTGEETQYF	TGTGCCAGCATGCGGACTGGGGAGGAGACCCAGTACTTC
.	TRBJ1-5	.	TRBV19	CASSIRDVYSNQPQHF	TGTGCCAGTAGTATAAGGGACGTCTATAGCAATCAGCCCCAGCATTTT
.	TRBJ2-1	TRBD2	TRBV6-2/TRBV6-3	CASSPTSGRYNEQFF	TGTGCCAGCAGCCCGACTAGCGGGAGGTACAATGAGCAGTTCTTC